The clone carrying this T cell receptor (beta chain) has at least ten counts. The antigen is not known. MiXCR, applied by TCRdb to the multiplex PCR reads, yields one record per CDR3 protein. The data hold about 130,000 distinct CDR3 sequences, with about a fifth observed a single time. Axillary draining lymph nodes of breast cancer patients supplied the node samples. The data originate from a study of breast tumors, draining lymph nodes, adjacent tissues. Overall study results and limits: The lymph node origin of tumor T cells was framed as consistent with a hypothesis, not demonstrated.

This TCR came from a female donor with breast cancer. Some clones in this sample may be carry-over from other donors' samples. Sequenced input: axillary lymph node tissue.

In DNA, the CDR3 is TGTGCCAGCAGCGTAGGTAGCGGGAGTGGGATGGCCTACAATGAGCAGTTCTTC. Residues: CASSVGSGSGMAYNEQFF. The rearrangement uses TRBV9 and TRBJ2-1; 9 bases match TRBD2. V dropped 0 bases and J dropped 2; count of bases not matched to a gene: 9. The CDR3 contains 18 residues. Germline loops: CDR1 SGDLS, CDR2 YYNGEE.